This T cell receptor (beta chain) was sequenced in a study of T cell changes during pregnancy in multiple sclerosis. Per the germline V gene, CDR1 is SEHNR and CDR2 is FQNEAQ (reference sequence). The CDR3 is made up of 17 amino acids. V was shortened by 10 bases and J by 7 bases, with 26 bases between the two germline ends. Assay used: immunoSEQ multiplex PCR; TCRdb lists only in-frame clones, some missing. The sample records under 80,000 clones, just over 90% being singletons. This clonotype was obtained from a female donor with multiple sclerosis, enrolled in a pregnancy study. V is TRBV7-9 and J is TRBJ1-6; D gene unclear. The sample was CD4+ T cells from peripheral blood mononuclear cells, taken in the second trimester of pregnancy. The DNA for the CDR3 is TGTGCCACCTCCGGGGTGGGGAATTACGGAAGAAATTCACCCCTCCACTTT. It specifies CATSGVGNYGRNSPLHF.